In this sample, the clone carrying this TCR beta chain turned up a few times. Its specificity is unknown. V was clipped by 5 bases and J by 3 bases; unmatched bases: 5. The length of the CDR3 is 15 residues. CDR1 KGHDR and CDR2 SFDVKD come from the germline V gene. Graves' hyperthyroidism was deemed stable given no ophthalmopathy progression within 18 months. Around 10 ml fresh peripheral blood yielded the PBMCs. This specimen comes from a study of T cells in Graves' hyperthyroidism and ophthalmopathy. Amplification of TCR beta CDR3 regions used RNA as the template. First-round RT-PCR of the TCR CDR3 relied on the HTBI primer set. TCRdb processed the multiplex PCR reads anew with MiXCR; each CDR3 protein has one entry. Counted here are under 450,000 distinct CDR3 sequences, 15% to 19% occurring once; the ten biggest clones make up about 7.7%. Study outcomes and limitations: The model anticipated ophthalmopathy a median about 7.1 months pre-onset. Classification by a 13 V-J model distinguished ophthalmopathy from stable hyperthyroidism.

This sequence was found in a young woman with Graves' hyperthyroidism. The chain recombines TRBV24-1 with TRBJ2-2; 7 bases align to TRBD2. Sequenced material: blood. The CDR3 DNA follows: TGTGCCACCAGTGGCGGGAGTCTGGACACCGGGGAGCTGTTTTTT. Residues: CATSGGSLDTGELFF.